The clone carrying this T cell receptor beta chain was observed a handful of times. This sample was included in a study of patients and donors after allogeneic stem cell transplantation. TCRdb re-called the RT-PCR reads through MiXCR, storing one row per CDR3 protein. This table has just over 2,500 distinct CDR3 sequences, almost 8.5% appearing once. The receptor comes from a human donor who was either an allogeneic HSCT recipient or a stem cell or donor lymphocyte infusion donor (not recorded which). It is not recorded whose cells these are; they may come from a transplant donor. The sample was blood, either unsorted or a sorted T cell fraction (not recorded which).

Here the CDR3 reads CASSAGGARLGTGELFF. CDR3 coding DNA: TGTGCCAGTAGTGCAGGGGGAGCCCGTTTGGGCACCGGGGAGCTGTTTTTT. J is TRBJ2-2 and V is TRBV19; 7 bases agree with TRBD1. With V trimmed by 5 bases and J by 4 bases, 13 bases remained unmatched. CDR1 and CDR2 (germline): LNHDA, SQIVND (reference sequence). This CDR3 comprises 17 residues.